The 28 T cell receptor beta chains below were found in one sample sequenced in a study of cytomegalovirus exposure and HLA in healthy donors. Both 60 Vbeta primers and 13 Jbeta primers went into the PCR. Sequencing used immunoSEQ multiplex PCR; TCRdb keeps in-frame clones, though not all of them. The sample lists under 150,000 clones; 79% were seen once. What was sequenced was PBMCs. These receptors all come from a man between 18 and 35 years old in good health and CMV-seronegative.

This clone was detected only once. The genes are TRBV7-3 and TRBJ2-1; 9 nucleotides line up with TRBD2. V shed 5 bases and J 6 bases; nucleotides not matched to a gene: 11. Germline V gives CDR1 SGHTA, CDR2 FQGTGA. This CDR3 is 16 amino acids long. The CDR3 DNA is TGTGCCAGCAGCCAGGCCGGCGGGGGGGCCGGCAATGAGCAGTTCTTC. This gives the protein CASSQAGGGAGNEQFF.

This clone was seen a single time. The DNA is left out, because the CDR3 cannot be placed on it with certainty; the CDR3 is given as TCRdb lists it. The chain couples TRBV5-1 to TRBJ2-5; the table assigns TRBD1, which was not confirmed against the DNA. The germline V gene encodes CDR1 SGHRS and CDR2 YFSETQ. The CDR3 has 16 residues if both end residues are counted. CDR3 loop: CASSFRARDLAETQYF.

This chain links TRBV15 with TRBJ2-2, with TRBD2 identical over 7 bases. V shed 1 base and J 3 bases; nucleotides not matched to a gene: 2. The CDR3 length is 15 residues. Germline V CDR1 and CDR2: LNHNV, YYDKDF (reference sequence). The CDR3 spells CATSRGEGDTGELFF. As DNA, the CDR3 is TGTGCCACCAGCAGAGGGGAGGGTGACACCGGGGAGCTGTTTTTT.

This chain links TRBV5-4 with TRBJ1-6; no firm D call. The CDR3 covers 13 residues. Trimming took off 5 bases at V and 11 bases at J, with 14 bases between the two ends. Germline V gives CDR1 SGHNT, CDR2 YYREEE (reference sequence). The CDR3 DNA reads TGTGCCAGCAGGCTTAACTCGGAGGCACCCCTCCACTTT. Amino acid sequence: CASRLNSEAPLHF.

This clone is a singleton in its sample. This chain joins TRBV6-6 and TRBJ1-2; 9 bases align to TRBD1. Losses at the gene ends were 7 bases for V and 3 bases for J; bases not matched to a gene: 3. This CDR3 is 13 amino acids long. Germline values: CDR1 MNHNY, CDR2 SVGAGI (reference sequence). The DNA of the CDR3 is TGTGCCAGCAAGAGACAGGGGGACTATGGCTACACCTTC. Protein sequence: CASKRQGDYGYTF.

CDR3 amino acids: CASSLNGQVSYEQYF. In DNA, the CDR3 is TGTGCCAGCAGCTTAAATGGACAGGTCTCCTACGAGCAGTACTTC. The rearrangement uses TRBV7-2 and TRBJ2-7; 7 bases agree with TRBD1. Unmatched junction bases numbered 4, after V lost 2 bases and J lost 0 bases. Germline V gene data show CDR1 as SGHTA and CDR2 as FQGNSA. CDR3 length equals 15 residues.

J is TRBJ2-7 and V is TRBV27; TRBD1 agrees at 7 bases. Germline assignment: CDR1 MNHEY and CDR2 SMNVEV (reference sequence). The length of the CDR3 is 13 residues. J gave up 6 bases and V 6 bases, and 8 bases lay outside the gene matches. CDR3 region: CASRANRGGEQYF. The CDR3 DNA sequence: TGTGCCAGCAGAGCCAACAGGGGTGGCGAGCAGTACTTC.

The V call is TRBV7-2, the J call TRBJ2-5; TRBD1 matches at 7 bases. The J call may be incorrect, as the DNA end agrees better with TRBJ2-7. CDR1 is SGHTA and CDR2 is FQGNSA in the germline V gene. This CDR3 is built from 17 residues. CDR3 region: CASSLARGQINLYEQYF. Here the CDR3 DNA reads TGTGCCAGCAGCTTAGCGAGGGGACAGATTAACCTCTACGAGCAGTACTTC.

The chain recombines TRBV30 with TRBJ1-3; D unclear. V lost 0 bases, J lost 4 bases, and 16 bases lay in between. Germline V gives CDR1 GTSNPN, CDR2 SVGIG (reference sequence). The CDR3 runs to 16 residues. CDR3 loop: CAWSVNLGQWGNTIYF. In nucleotides, the CDR3 is TGTGCCTGGAGTGTAAACTTGGGCCAGTGGGGAAACACCATATATTTT.

This chain links TRBV11-2 with TRBJ2-2; no reliable D call. Looked up from germline, CDR1 is SGHAT and CDR2 is FQNNGV. The V end lost 1 base, the J end lost 2 bases, and 8 bases lay between the germline ends. The CDR3 is 15 residues long. CDR3 in amino acids: CASSLGRLNTGELFF. As DNA, the CDR3 is TGTGCCAGCAGCTTAGGCAGGCTAAACACCGGGGAGCTGTTTTTT.

The chain carries TRBV5-6 and TRBJ1-6, with no clear D. CDR3 size: 19 residues. The germline V gene encodes CDR1 SGHDT and CDR2 YYEEEE. Trimming pared 0 bases from V and 0 bases from J, leaving 16 bases between. This CDR3 is CASSLVGGRASSYNSPLHF. The CDR3 DNA reads TGTGCCAGCAGCTTGGTTGGCGGCAGAGCAAGCTCCTATAATTCACCCCTCCACTTT.

This sequence joins TRBV7-6 and TRBJ2-7, with 10 bases matching TRBD1. CDR1 is SGHVS, CDR2 FNYEAQ, per germline. This CDR3 has 16 amino acids. The junction had 6 bases not matched to a gene; V was cut back by 1 base and J by 3 bases. The CDR3 sequence is CASSLEGGQGSYEQYF. For the CDR3, the DNA is TGTGCCAGCAGCTTAGAGGGGGGACAGGGGAGCTACGAGCAGTACTTC.

The chain uses TRBV4-1 and TRBJ1-5; TRBD1 agrees at 9 bases. The germline V gene has CDR1 MGHRA and CDR2 YSYEKL. The length of the CDR3 is 15 residues. The trim removed 5 bases at V and 4 bases at J, leaving 6 bases unmatched. The CDR3 DNA reads as TGCGCCAGCAGCGAAAGACAGGGGGTGAATCAGCCCCAGCATTTT. Translation: CASSERQGVNQPQHF.

This rearrangement joins TRBV30 to TRBJ1-2; 12 nucleotides match TRBD1. In germline, CDR1 is GTSNPN, CDR2 SVGIG (reference sequence). The ends lost 4 bases at V and 7 bases at J; junction bases unmatched: 10. The CDR3 is 15 residues long. The CDR3 sequence is CAWTTRMGQGAGYTF. CDR3 DNA sequence: TGTGCCTGGACCACCCGTATGGGACAGGGGGCTGGCTACACCTTC.

The chain combines TRBV27 with TRBJ1-3; D unclear. CDR1 MNHEY and CDR2 SMNVEV come from the germline V gene (reference sequence). The CDR3 covers 14 residues. Trimming took off 4 bases at V and 2 bases at J, with 9 bases between the two ends. The CDR3 bases are TGTGCCAGCAGTTCGGGAGGGACTGGAAACACCATATATTTT. This translates into CASSSGGTGNTIYF.

This clone was found once. This sample also contains other DNA sequences that code for the same CDR3. The chain links TRBV13 to TRBJ1-5; 8 bases are a match to TRBD1. Looked up from germline, CDR1 is PRHDT and CDR2 is FYEKMQ (reference sequence). The CDR3 is 15 residues long. Germline trimming cut 3 bases from V and 7 bases from J; bases unmatched to any gene: 8. CDR3: CASSLGRGRGQPQHF. CDR3 coding DNA: TGTGCCAGCAGCTTGGGCAGGGGGCGCGGGCAGCCCCAGCATTTT.

About this clone itself: The final CDR3 position lacks the conserved phenylalanine or tryptophan, pointing to a likely read error. The rearrangement uses TRBV6-5 and TRBJ1-1; 7 nucleotides agree with TRBD1. The germline V gene encodes CDR1 MNHEY and CDR2 SVGAGI. The CDR3 length is 12 residues. V trimming: 6 bases; J trimming: 8 bases; junction bases outside the gene matches: 6. The CDR3 region is CASSLGQTEAFL. In DNA form, the CDR3 reads TGTGCCAGCAGCCTGGGACAGACCGAAGCTTTCCTT.

V and J are TRBV6-5 and TRBJ1-1, with TRBD1 matching over 8 bases. V lost 2 bases, J lost 8 bases, and 7 bases stayed unmatched. CDR3 length: 14 amino acids. Germline loops: CDR1 MNHEY, CDR2 SVGAGI. For the CDR3, the DNA is TGTGCCAGCAGTTACATCCAGGGGGCTGGGGAAGCTTTCTTT. Its protein product is CASSYIQGAGEAFF.

This rearrangement joins TRBV4-3 to TRBJ2-3, with TRBD2 matching 10 bases. Per germline, CDR1 LGHNA and CDR2 YSLEER. The J segment lost 2 bases and the V segment lost 0 bases, leaving 8 bases of the junction unmatched. This CDR3 has 18 residues. The CDR3 region has the DNA TGCGCCAGCAGCCAAGATAGCGGGGGGTCGTATACCACAGATACGCAGTATTTT. Translated, it gives CASSQDSGGSYTTDTQYF.

The chain combines TRBV10-3 with TRBJ1-6; D gene ambiguous. The CDR3 spans 14 residues. Trimming took off 3 bases at V and 7 bases at J, with 10 bases between the two ends. CDR1 is ENHRY and CDR2 is SYGVKD in the germline V gene. The CDR3 reads CAISDPQINSPLHF. The CDR3 DNA reads as TGTGCCATCAGTGATCCACAGATAAATTCACCCCTCCACTTT.

The chain carries TRBV15 and TRBJ2-7; possible D gene TRBD2, 7 bases. V dropped 0 bases and J dropped 7 bases, with 19 bases sitting between them. This CDR3 has 16 residues. Germline V CDR1 and CDR2: LNHNV, YYDKDF (reference sequence). CDR3 amino acids: CATSRDQNGGRREQYF. The CDR3 nucleotides read TGTGCCACCAGCAGAGATCAAAACGGGGGGCGACGGGAGCAGTACTTC.

The chain links TRBV4-3 to TRBJ1-2; D is unresolved. V was shortened by 0 bases and J by 5 bases, with 7 bases between the two germline ends. CDR3 size: 13 residues. CDR1 and CDR2 (germline): LGHNA, YSLEER. The CDR3 region is CASSQDSTYGYTF. The CDR3 bases are TGCGCCAGCAGCCAAGACTCGACTTATGGCTACACCTTC.

The chain uses TRBV5-5 and TRBJ1-2; tentatively, D is TRBD1 (6 bases). Per the germline V gene, CDR1 is SGHKS and CDR2 is YYEKEE (reference sequence). With 4 bases removed from V and 4 bases from J, the gap between germline ends came to 11 bases. The CDR3 length is 13 residues. CDR3 bases: TGTGCCAGCAGCCTCGCGGACAGCTATGGCTACACCTTC. Translated: CASSLADSYGYTF. Variable domain in full (rest from reference TRBV5-5 and TRBJ1-2): DAGVTQSPTHLIKTRGQQVTLRCSPISGHKSVSWYQQVLGQGPQFIFQYYEKEERGRGNFPDRFSARQFPNYSSELNVNALLLGDSALYLCASSLADSYGYTFGSGTRLTVV.

The chain recombines TRBV5-4 with TRBJ2-6, with a tentative D call TRBD1 (5 bases). Germline V gene data show CDR1 as SGHNT and CDR2 as YYREEE (reference sequence). Trimming cost V 0 bases and J 2 bases, with 6 bases left between them. The CDR3 is made up of 15 amino acids. The CDR3 here is CASSLVGPGANVLTF. CDR3 in DNA: TGTGCCAGCAGCTTGGTGGGGCCTGGGGCCAACGTCCTGACTTTC.

The chain combines TRBV19 with TRBJ1-1; 8 positions agree with TRBD1. The J segment lost 5 bases and the V segment lost 5 bases, leaving 10 bases of the junction unmatched. The germline gives CDR1 LNHDA, CDR2 SQIVND (reference sequence). The CDR3 extends over 15 amino acids. CDR3 protein: CASSPTGQVMTEAFF. The CDR3 bases are TGTGCCAGTAGTCCGACGGGACAGGTAATGACTGAAGCTTTCTTT.

The genes are TRBV30 and TRBJ1-3; D gene ambiguous. Germline CDR1 is GTSNPN and CDR2 is SVGIG (reference sequence). Trimming took off 0 bases at V and 2 bases at J, with 8 bases between the two ends. The length of the CDR3 is 14 residues. The CDR3: CAWSVGSTGNTIYF. The DNA of the CDR3 is TGTGCCTGGAGTGTAGGGAGTACTGGAAACACCATATATTTT.

The J gene is TRBJ2-5, the V gene TRBV4-2; 9 nucleotides agree with TRBD2. In germline, CDR1 is LGHNA, CDR2 YNFKEQ. The CDR3 contains 16 residues. V lost 1 base and J lost 4; bases outside the gene matches: 7. The CDR3 DNA reads as TGTGCCAGCAGCCAAGCGGGCGGGGGGGCTCGAGAGACCCAGTACTTC. Its translation: CASSQAGGGARETQYF.

The chain carries TRBV7-2 and TRBJ1-1; no firm D call. Trimming left V 1 base short and J 3 bases short, with 9 bases between. The V gene's germline CDR1 is SGHTA and CDR2 FQGNSA. The CDR3 runs to 14 residues. CDR3 loop: CASSLGGRYTEAFF. The DNA for the CDR3 is TGTGCCAGCAGCTTAGGAGGGCGTTACACTGAAGCTTTCTTT. Full variable domain (missing parts from reference TRBV7-2 and TRBJ1-1): GAGVSQSPSNKVTEKGKDVELRCDPISGHTALYWYRQSLGQGLEFLIYFQGNSAPDKSGLPSDRFSAERTGGSVSTLTIQRTQQEDSAVYLCASSLGGRYTEAFFGQGTRLTVV.